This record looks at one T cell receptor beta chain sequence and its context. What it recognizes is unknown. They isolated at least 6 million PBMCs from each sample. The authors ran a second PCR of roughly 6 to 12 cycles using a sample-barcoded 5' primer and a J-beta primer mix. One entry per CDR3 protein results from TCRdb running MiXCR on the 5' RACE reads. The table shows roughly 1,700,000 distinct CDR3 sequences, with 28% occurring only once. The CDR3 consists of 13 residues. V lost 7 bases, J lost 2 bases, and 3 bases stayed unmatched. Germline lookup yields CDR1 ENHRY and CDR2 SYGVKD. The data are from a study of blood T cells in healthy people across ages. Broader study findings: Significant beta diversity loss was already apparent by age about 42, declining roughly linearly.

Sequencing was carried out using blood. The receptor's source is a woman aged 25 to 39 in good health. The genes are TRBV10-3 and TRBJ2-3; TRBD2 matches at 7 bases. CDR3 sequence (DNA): TGTGCCATCAAGGCGGGGGTCACAGATACGCAGTATTTT. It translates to CAIKAGVTDTQYF.